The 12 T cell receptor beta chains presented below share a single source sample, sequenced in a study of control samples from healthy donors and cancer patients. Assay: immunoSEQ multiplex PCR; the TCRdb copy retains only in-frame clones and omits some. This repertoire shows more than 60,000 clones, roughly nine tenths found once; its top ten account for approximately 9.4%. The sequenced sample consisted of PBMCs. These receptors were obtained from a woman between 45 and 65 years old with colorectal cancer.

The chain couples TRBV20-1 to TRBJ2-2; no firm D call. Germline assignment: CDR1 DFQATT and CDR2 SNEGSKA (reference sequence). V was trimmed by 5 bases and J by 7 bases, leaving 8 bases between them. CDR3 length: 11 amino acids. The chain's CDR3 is CSASLGGELFF. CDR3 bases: TGCAGTGCTTCCTTAGGCGGGGAGCTGTTTTTT.

CDR3 residues: CASSLATDQPQHF. The CDR3 DNA reads TGTGCCAGCAGTTTAGCTACGGATCAGCCCCAGCATTTT. J is TRBJ1-5 and V is TRBV12-3 or TRBV12-4, with D unclear. V was cut by 0 bases and J by 5 bases, with 5 bases left in between. The CDR3 is 13 amino acids.

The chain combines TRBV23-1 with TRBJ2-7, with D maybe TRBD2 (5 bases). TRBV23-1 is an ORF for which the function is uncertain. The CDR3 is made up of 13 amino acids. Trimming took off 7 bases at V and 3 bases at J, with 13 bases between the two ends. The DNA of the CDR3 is TGCGCCAGCACGGTCCTGAGGGACTACGAGCAGTACGTC. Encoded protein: CASTVLRDYEQYV.

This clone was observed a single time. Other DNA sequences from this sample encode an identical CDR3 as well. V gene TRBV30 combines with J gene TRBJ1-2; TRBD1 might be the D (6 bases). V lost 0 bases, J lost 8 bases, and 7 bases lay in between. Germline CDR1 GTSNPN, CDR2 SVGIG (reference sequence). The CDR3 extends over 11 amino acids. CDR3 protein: CAWSVQGGYTF. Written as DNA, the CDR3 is TGTGCCTGGAGTGTTCAGGGGGGCTACACCTTC.

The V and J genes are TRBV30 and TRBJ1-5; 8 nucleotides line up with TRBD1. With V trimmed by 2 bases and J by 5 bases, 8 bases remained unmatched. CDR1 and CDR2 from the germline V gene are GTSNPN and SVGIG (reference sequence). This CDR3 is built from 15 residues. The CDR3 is CAWSLPDRDYQPQHF. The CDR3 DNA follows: TGTGCCTGGAGTCTCCCGGACAGGGATTATCAGCCCCAGCATTTT.

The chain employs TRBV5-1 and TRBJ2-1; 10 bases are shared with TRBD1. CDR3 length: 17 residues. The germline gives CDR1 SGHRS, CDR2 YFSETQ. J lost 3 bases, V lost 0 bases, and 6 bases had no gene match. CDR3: CASSLGSGTGVYNEQFF. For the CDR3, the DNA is TGCGCCAGCAGCTTGGGCTCGGGGACAGGGGTCTACAATGAGCAGTTCTTC.

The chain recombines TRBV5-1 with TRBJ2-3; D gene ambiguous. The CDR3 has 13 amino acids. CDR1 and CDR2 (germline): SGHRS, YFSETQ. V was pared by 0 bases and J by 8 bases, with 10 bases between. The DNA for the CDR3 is TGCGCCAGCAGCTTGGAAGTACTCGGTACGCAGTATTTT. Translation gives CASSLEVLGTQYF.

The CDR3 DNA sequence: TGTGCCAGCAGCTTAAAAGCGGGGGGACTCACCGGGGAGCTGTTTTTT. Protein product: CASSLKAGGLTGELFF. V usage is TRBV7-2 and J usage is TRBJ2-2, with 9 bases aligning to TRBD2. J gave up 4 bases and V 2 bases, and 5 bases lay outside the gene matches. The germline gives CDR1 SGHTA, CDR2 FQGNSA. The CDR3 loop spans 16 amino acids.

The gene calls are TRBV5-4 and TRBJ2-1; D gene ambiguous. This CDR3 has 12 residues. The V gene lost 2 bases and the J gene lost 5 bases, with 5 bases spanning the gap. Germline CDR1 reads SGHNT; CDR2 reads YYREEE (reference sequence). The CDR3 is CASSFDNNEQFF. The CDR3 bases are TGTGCCAGCAGCTTTGATAACAATGAGCAGTTCTTC.

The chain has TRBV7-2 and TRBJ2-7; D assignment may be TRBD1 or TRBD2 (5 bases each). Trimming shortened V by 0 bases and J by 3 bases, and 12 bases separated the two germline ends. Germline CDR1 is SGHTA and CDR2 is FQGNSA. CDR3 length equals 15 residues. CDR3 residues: CASSLAGTGYYEQYV. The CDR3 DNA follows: TGTGCCAGCAGCTTAGCGGGGACGGGGTACTACGAGCAGTACGTC.

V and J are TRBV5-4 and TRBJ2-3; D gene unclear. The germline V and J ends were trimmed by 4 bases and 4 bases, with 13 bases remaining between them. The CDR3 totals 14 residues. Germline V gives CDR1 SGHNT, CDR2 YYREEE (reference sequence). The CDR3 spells CASSNRMASDTQYF. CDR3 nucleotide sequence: TGTGCCAGCAGCAACCGTATGGCCTCAGATACGCAGTATTTT.

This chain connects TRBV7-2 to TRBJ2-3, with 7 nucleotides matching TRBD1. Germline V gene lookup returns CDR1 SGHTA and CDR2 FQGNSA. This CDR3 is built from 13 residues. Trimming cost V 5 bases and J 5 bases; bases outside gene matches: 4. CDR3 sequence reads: CASSMTGLDTQYF. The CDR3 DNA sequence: TGTGCCAGCAGCATGACAGGGTTAGATACGCAGTATTTT.